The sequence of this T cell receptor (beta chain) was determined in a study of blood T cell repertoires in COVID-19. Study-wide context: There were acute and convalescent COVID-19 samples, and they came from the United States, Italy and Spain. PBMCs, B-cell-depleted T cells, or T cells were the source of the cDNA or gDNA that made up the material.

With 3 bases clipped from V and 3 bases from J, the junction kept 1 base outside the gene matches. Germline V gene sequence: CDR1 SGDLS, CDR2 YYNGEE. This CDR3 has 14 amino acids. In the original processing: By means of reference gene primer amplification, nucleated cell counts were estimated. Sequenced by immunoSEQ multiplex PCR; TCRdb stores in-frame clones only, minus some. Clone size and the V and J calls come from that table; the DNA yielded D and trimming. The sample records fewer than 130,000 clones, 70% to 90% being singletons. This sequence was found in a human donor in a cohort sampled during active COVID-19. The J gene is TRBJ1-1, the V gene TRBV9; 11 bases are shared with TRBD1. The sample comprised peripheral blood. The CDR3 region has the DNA TGTGCCAGCAGCGCGGGACAGGGGGACACTGAAGCTTTCTTT. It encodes CASSAGQGDTEAFF.